Below are 5 T cell receptor beta chains sequenced from a single sample in a study of blood T cells in healthy people across ages (dated by TCRdb to 2015 to 2017). To prepare the library, 5' RACE was applied. Sequenced on an Illumina HiSeq 2500. A second PCR of about 6 to 11 cycles was performed with a sample-barcoded 5' primer and a J-beta primer mix. TCRdb redid the processing of the public reads, applying fastp at Q25 and MiXCR, and retained in-frame beta chains. Under each unique CDR3 protein, matching rows form one entry showing the most common genes and DNA. In all, the sample holds some 1.4 million distinct CDR3 sequences, and about 43% of those were seen once. Roughly 8.2% of the sample is taken by the ten largest. Source material: blood. Receptors were obtained from a woman aged 18-29 years in good health.

This chain joins TRBV20-1 and TRBJ2-3; D is possibly TRBD1 (6 bases). Germline lookup yields CDR1 DFQATT and CDR2 SNEGSKA (reference sequence). The length of the CDR3 is 10 residues. The CDR3 here is CIGGGDTQYF. The CDR3 nucleotides read TGCATTGGGGGCGGGGATACGCAGTATTTT.

Notes on this clonotype: A read error may produce the germline difference seen at one junction end. The chain is built from TRBV7-2 and TRBJ2-6; D is ambiguous. This CDR3 is built from 15 residues. Germline lookup yields CDR1 SGHTA and CDR2 FQGNSA. CDR3 protein: CVSSLRNSGANVLTF. The CDR3 DNA sequence: TGTGTCAGCAGCTTGCGTAACTCTGGGGCCAACGTCCTGACTTTC. Filled out from reference TRBV7-2 and TRBJ2-6, the complete variable domain reads GAGVSQSPSNKVTEKGKDVELRCDPISGHTALYWYRQSLGQGLEFLIYFQGNSAPDKSGLPSDRFSAERTGGSVSTLTIQRTQQEDSAVYLCVSSLRNSGANVLTFGAGSRLTVL.

The chain has TRBV20-1 and TRBJ1-1, with 8 bases fitting TRBD1. The germline V gene encodes CDR1 DFQATT and CDR2 SNEGSKA (reference sequence). Trimming removed 5 bases from V and 1 base from J; junction bases left unmatched: 6. There are 14 residues in the CDR3. The CDR3 DNA reads as TGCAGTGCTGGCGCCGGGACAGGGAACACTGAAGCTTTCTTT. This translates into CSAGAGTGNTEAFF.

The chain employs TRBV5-1 and TRBJ2-2, with D perhaps TRBD2 (6 bases). The CDR3 has 16 residues. Germline V lookup: CDR1 SGHRS, CDR2 YFSETQ. V dropped 0 bases and J dropped 4 bases, with 13 bases sitting between them. The CDR3 nucleotides read TGCGCCAGCAGCTTGGGTCGGGGGACCAGCACCGGGGAGCTGTTTTTT. This gives the protein CASSLGRGTSTGELFF.

This clonotype was observed a handful of times. The J gene is TRBJ2-7, the V gene TRBV12-3 or TRBV12-4, with 8 bases that match TRBD1. V lost 7 bases, J lost 2 bases, and 4 bases stayed unmatched. CDR3 length equals 13 residues. The CDR3 protein is CASIKDRAYEQYF. CDR3 nucleotide sequence: TGTGCCAGCATAAAGGACAGGGCCTACGAGCAGTACTTC.